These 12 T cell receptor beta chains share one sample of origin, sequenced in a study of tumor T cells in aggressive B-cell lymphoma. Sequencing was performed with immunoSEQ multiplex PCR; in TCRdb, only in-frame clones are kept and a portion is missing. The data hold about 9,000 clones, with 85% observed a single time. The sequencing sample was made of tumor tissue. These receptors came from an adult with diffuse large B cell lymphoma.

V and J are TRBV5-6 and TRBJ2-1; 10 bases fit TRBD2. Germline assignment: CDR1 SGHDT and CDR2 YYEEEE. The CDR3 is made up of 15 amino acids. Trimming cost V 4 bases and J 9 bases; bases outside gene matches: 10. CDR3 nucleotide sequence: TGTGCCAGCAGCCCAACGAAGCGGGGGGGCACTGAGCAGTTCTTC. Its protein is CASSPTKRGGTEQFF.

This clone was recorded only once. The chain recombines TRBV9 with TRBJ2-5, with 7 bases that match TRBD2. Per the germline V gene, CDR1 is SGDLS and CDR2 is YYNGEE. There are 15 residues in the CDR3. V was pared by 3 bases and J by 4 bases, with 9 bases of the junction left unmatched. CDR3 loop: CASSAGLRGLETQYF. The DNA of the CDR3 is TGTGCCAGCAGCGCGGGACTGCGGGGGTTAGAGACCCAGTACTTC. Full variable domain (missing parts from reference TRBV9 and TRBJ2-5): DSGVTQTPKHLITATGQRVTLRCSPRSGDLSVYWYQQSLDQGLQFLIQYYNGEERAKGNILERFSAQQFPDLHSELNLSSLELGDSALYFCASSAGLRGLETQYFGPGTRLLVL.

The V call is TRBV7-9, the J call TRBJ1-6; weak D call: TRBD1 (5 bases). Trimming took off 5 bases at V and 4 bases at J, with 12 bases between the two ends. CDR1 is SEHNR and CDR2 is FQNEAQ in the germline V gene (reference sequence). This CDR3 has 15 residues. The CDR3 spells CASSPRQGYNSPLHF. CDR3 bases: TGTGCCAGCAGCCCCCGCCAGGGTTATAATTCACCCCTCCACTTT.

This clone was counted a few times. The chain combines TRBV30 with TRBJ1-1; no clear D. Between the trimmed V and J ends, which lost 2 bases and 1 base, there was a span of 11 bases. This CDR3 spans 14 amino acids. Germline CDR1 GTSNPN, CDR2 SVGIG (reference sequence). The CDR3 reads CAWSIAGWNTEAFF. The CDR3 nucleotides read TGTGCCTGGAGTATCGCAGGCTGGAACACTGAAGCTTTCTTT.

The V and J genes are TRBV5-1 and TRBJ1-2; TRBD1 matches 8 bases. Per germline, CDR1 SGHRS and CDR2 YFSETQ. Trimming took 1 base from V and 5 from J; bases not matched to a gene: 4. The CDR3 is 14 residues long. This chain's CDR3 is CASSLLGQGYGYTF. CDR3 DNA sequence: TGCGCCAGCAGCTTGTTAGGACAGGGATATGGCTACACCTTC.

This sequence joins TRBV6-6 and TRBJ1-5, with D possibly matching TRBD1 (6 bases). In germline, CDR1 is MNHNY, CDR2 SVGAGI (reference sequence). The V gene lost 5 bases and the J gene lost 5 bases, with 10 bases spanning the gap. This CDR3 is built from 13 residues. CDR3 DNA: TGTGCCAGCAGTGAGGACAGCTATCAGCCCCAGCATTTT. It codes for CASSEDSYQPQHF.

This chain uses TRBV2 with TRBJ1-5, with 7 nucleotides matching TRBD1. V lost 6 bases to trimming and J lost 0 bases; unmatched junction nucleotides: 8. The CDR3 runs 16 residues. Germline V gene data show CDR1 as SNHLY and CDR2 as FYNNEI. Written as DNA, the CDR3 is TGTGCCAGCAGCCAAACCGGGACAGCTAGCAATCAGCCCCAGCATTTT. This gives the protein CASSQTGTASNQPQHF.

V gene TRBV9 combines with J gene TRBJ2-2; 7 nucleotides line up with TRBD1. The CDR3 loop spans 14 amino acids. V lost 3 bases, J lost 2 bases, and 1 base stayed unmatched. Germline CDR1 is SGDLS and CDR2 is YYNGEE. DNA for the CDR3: TGTGCCAGCAGCGGACAGGGTAACACCGGGGAGCTGTTTTTT. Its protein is CASSGQGNTGELFF.

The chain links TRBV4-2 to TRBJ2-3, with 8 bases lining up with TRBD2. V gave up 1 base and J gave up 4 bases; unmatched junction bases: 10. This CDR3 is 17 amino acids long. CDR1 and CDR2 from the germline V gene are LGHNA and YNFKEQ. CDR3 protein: CASSQVNPGGLADTQYF. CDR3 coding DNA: TGTGCCAGCAGCCAAGTGAATCCGGGGGGGCTCGCAGATACGCAGTATTTT.

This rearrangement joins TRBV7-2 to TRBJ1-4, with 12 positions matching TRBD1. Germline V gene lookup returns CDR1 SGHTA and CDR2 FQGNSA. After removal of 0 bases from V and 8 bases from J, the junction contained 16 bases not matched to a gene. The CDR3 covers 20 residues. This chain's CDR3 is CASSLALFSGQGARGEKLFF. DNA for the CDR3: TGTGCCAGCAGCTTAGCCCTCTTCTCGGGACAGGGGGCTCGGGGAGAAAAACTGTTTTTT. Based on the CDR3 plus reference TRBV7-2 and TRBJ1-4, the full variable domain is GAGVSQSPSNKVTEKGKDVELRCDPISGHTALYWYRQSLGQGLEFLIYFQGNSAPDKSGLPSDRFSAERTGGSVSTLTIQRTQQEDSAVYLCASSLALFSGQGARGEKLFFGSGTQLSVL.

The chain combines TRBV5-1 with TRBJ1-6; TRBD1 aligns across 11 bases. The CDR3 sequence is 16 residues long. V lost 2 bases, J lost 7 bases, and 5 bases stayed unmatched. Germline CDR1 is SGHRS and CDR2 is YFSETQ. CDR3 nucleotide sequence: TGCGCCAGCAGCTTCGGACAGGGGGCGGGGAATTCACCCCTCCACTTT. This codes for CASSFGQGAGNSPLHF. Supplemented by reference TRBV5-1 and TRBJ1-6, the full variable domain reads KAGVTQTPRYLIKTRGQQVTLSCSPISGHRSVSWYQQTPGQGLQFLFEYFSETQRNKGNFPGRFSGRQFSNSRSEMNVSTLELGDSALYLCASSFGQGAGNSPLHFGNGTRLTVT.

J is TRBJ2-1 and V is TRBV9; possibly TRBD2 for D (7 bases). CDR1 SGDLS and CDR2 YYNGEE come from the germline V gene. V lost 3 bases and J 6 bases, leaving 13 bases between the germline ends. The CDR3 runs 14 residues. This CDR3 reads CASSAGGGGNEQFF. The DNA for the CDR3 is TGTGCCAGCAGCGCGGGGGGAGGGGGCAATGAGCAGTTCTTC.